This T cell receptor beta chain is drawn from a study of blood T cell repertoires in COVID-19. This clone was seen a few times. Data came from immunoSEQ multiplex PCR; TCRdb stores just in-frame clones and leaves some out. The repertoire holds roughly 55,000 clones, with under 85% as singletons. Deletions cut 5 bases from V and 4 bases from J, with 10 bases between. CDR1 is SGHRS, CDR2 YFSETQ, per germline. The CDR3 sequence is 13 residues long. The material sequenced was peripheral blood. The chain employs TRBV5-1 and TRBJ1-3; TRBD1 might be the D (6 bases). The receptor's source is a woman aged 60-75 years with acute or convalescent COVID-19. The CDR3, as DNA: TGCGCCAGCAGAGGGGGAACCGGAAACACCATATATTTT. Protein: CASRGGTGNTIYF.